The 10 T cell receptor beta chains below all came from one sample that was sequenced in a study of shared clonotypes between healthy human individuals. Only in-frame clones appear in the TCRdb table, and some are missing; sequencing was by immunoSEQ multiplex PCR. The sample records hundreds of thousands of clones, approximately 74% being singletons. Material for sequencing was memory CD4+ T cells sorted from blood. As to subset: CD45RA-negative fraction. These receptors all stem from a woman aged 25-40 years in good health.

The chain couples TRBV5-1 to TRBJ2-7, with 11 bases lining up with TRBD2. There are 18 residues in the CDR3. The germline CDR1 and CDR2 sequences are SGHRS and YFSETQ. The junction had 12 bases not matched to a gene; V was cut back by 4 bases and J by 0 bases. The CDR3 DNA follows: TGCGCCAGCAGCCGCTCGACTAGCGGGACATACAGCTCCTACGAGCAGTACTTC. Protein product: CASSRSTSGTYSSYEQYF.

The chain uses TRBV5-1 and TRBJ2-1; TRBD2 aligns across 9 bases. The ends lost 0 bases at V and 1 base at J; junction bases unmatched: 5. This CDR3 is 17 amino acids long. The germline gives CDR1 SGHRS, CDR2 YFSETQ. The CDR3 loop reads CASSLVVAGVSYNEQFF. CDR3 DNA sequence: TGCGCCAGCAGCTTGGTGGTAGCGGGAGTATCCTACAATGAGCAGTTCTTC.

This rearrangement joins TRBV30 to TRBJ2-1; TRBD2 aligns across 8 bases. The V segment lost 8 bases and the J segment 8 bases; nucleotides outside the gene matches: 11. The CDR3 spans 13 residues. Germline V CDR1 and CDR2: GTSNPN, SVGIG (reference sequence). The CDR3: CAESAGVNDEQFF. In DNA form, the CDR3 reads TGTGCCGAATCAGCGGGAGTGAACGATGAGCAGTTCTTC.

This clone came up many times. The rearrangement joins TRBV7-9 to TRBJ2-7; 9 nucleotides align to TRBD1. CDR1 and CDR2 from the germline V gene are SEHNR and FQNEAQ (reference sequence). The CDR3 loop spans 16 amino acids. The junction had 8 bases not matched to a gene; V was cut back by 1 base and J by 4 bases. The CDR3: CASSLDLGQGLYEQYF. CDR3 DNA sequence: TGTGCCAGCAGCTTAGATTTGGGACAGGGCTTATACGAGCAGTACTTC.

The chain employs TRBV28 and TRBJ1-1, with D possibly matching TRBD1 (5 bases). This CDR3 region has 15 residues. Germline V gives CDR1 MDHEN, CDR2 SYDVKM. Trimming cost V 5 bases and J 2 bases, with 15 bases left between them. The CDR3 DNA follows: TGTGCCAGCAGTCAGTCGGGGCGGTTAAACACTGAAGCTTTCTTT. It encodes CASSQSGRLNTEAFF.

This chain joins TRBV10-1 and TRBJ1-1; possibly TRBD1 for D (6 bases). The V and J ends lost 7 bases and 1 base respectively, with 10 bases between them. CDR1 WNHNN and CDR2 SYGVQD come from the germline V gene (reference sequence). This CDR3 is built from 13 residues. The CDR3 region is CASMGHRNTEAFF. DNA for the CDR3: TGCGCCAGCATGGGACATCGGAACACTGAAGCTTTCTTT.

This chain connects TRBV6-5 to TRBJ2-7; 14 nucleotides align to TRBD2. Looked up from germline, CDR1 is MNHEY and CDR2 is SVGAGI. This CDR3 is built from 15 residues. The trim removed 6 bases at V and 4 bases at J, leaving 5 bases unmatched. The CDR3 coding sequence is TGTGCCAGCAGCCTTGGGACTAGCGGGAGTTACGAGCAGTACTTC. Its translation is CASSLGTSGSYEQYF.

The DNA of the CDR3 is TGTGCCAGCAGCCTAGGACGGGCCTACGAGCAGTACTTC. Protein: CASSLGRAYEQYF. The chain combines TRBV5-5 with TRBJ2-7; D is uncertain. V was pared by 4 bases and J by 2 bases, with 10 bases between. Germline loops: CDR1 SGHKS, CDR2 YYEKEE (reference sequence). This CDR3 comprises 13 residues.

This clone appeared a few times. This chain uses TRBV6-5 with TRBJ2-4; either TRBD1 or TRBD2 may supply D (5 bases each). This CDR3 comprises 15 residues. Germline V gene lookup returns CDR1 MNHEY and CDR2 SVGAGI. Trimming shortened V by 0 bases and J by 0 bases, and 6 bases separated the two germline ends. CDR3 sequence: CASSYSRGAKNIQYF. As DNA, the CDR3 is TGTGCCAGCAGTTACTCGAGGGGAGCCAAAAACATTCAGTACTTC.

The chain carries TRBV9 and TRBJ2-7; TRBD2 matches 7 bases. Germline CDR1 and CDR2: SGDLS and YYNGEE. Losses at the gene ends were 0 bases for V and 7 bases for J; bases not matched to a gene: 10. CDR3 length: 15 residues. The CDR3 DNA is TGTGCCAGCAGCGTAGCAGTGGGAGGGCCATATGAGCAGTACTTC. Translation gives CASSVAVGGPYEQYF.